This TCR beta chain was retrieved from a study of technical replicates of blood from a handful of donors (dated by TCRdb to about 2017). With respect to this clone: The antigen it binds to is not known. The record has no base qualities; no much larger clone is one base away.

The CDR3 has 14 amino acids, counting the end cysteine and phenylalanine. Of all the DNA, just the CDR3 is kept, 42 bases in frame from base 1. The germline V gene provides CDR1 SGHAT and CDR2 FQNNGV. V gives up 9 bases and J gives up 10 bases, and the segment between their germline ends measures 21 bases. The library was built by means of the immunoSEQ multiplex PCR assay. TCRdb's version of the immuneACCESS table is confined to in-frame rearrangements and falls short of the full clone set. An unresolved V gene accounts for under half of the shortfall where checked; the remainder is of unknown origin. The sample table lists roughly 59,000 clones, approximately 86% of them with a count of one. The ten top clones hold roughly 5.1% of the sample.

Sequenced material: PBMCs. The V and J segments used are TRBV11-2 and TRBJ2-2, and perhaps TRBD2 as D gene, on 6 matching bases. The source of this sequence is a human donor in good health. Some clones in this sample may be carry-over from other donors' samples. The DNA reads TGTGCCAGTGTACGGACTACACCCCGCGTGGAGCTGTTTTTT. The translation is CASVRTTPRVELFF.